This T cell receptor (beta chain) was identified during a study of blood T cell repertoires in COVID-19. Study background: Nucleic acid was either cDNA or gDNA, and it came from T cells, B-cell-depleted T cells, or PBMCs.

Enrollees, about 18 to 89 years old, lived in 24 US areas. Per the original methods: Estimates of nucleated cell counts were drawn from the amplification of reference gene primers. Here immunoSEQ multiplex PCR was the method, and the copy in TCRdb shows in-frame clones only, minus some. The DNA gave D and trimming, while V, J and clone size come from that table. This sample has about 140,000 clones, with about four fifths found just once. Trimming cost V 3 bases and J 2 bases, with 13 bases left between them. CDR1 is KGHSH and CDR2 is LQKENI in the germline V gene. The CDR3 extends over 15 amino acids.

This chain joins TRBV18 and TRBJ1-1; tentatively, D is TRBD1 (6 bases). The sample comprised PBMCs or T cells enriched from blood (not recorded which). This TCR came from a man aged 35-49 years with acute COVID-19. CDR3 DNA: TGTGCCAGCTCACCGGGGACATACATTAACACTGAAGCTTTCTTT. Translation gives CASSPGTYINTEAFF.